This TCR beta chain was obtained from a study of shared clonotypes between healthy human individuals (dated by TCRdb to about 2020). At the level of the whole study: The cohort included three men and a couple of women between 18 and 49 years of age. For each donor, CD4 naive and CD4 memory were each run on three plates, CD8 naive on two plates, and CD8 memory on one plate. To estimate repertoire size and how much clonotypes are shared between individuals, the study performed deep sequencing of blood TCR repertoires from roughly five healthy adults. To increase sequencing depth and limit assay-specific biases, TCR repertoire library preparation and sequencing were carried out by different laboratories using diverse techniques. Leukapheresis yielded between about 0.8 and 9.5 billion PBMCs per donor.

Reading from cysteine to phenylalanine, the CDR3 counts 15 amino acids. This entry keeps only the CDR3 DNA: 45 bases, framed from base 1. CDR1 and CDR2 (WNHNN, SYGVQD) derive from the germline V gene (reference sequence). V lost 6 bases and J lost 5 bases; the stretch between them is 20 bases long. On the study overall, not on this receptor specifically: Sharing across several donors was observed for approximately 5% of naive CD4, about 3.2% of naive CD8, about 2.5% of memory CD4, and roughly 0.4% of memory CD8 clonotypes. Compared with non-shared clonotypes, the clonotypes found in all four sorted-subset donors had higher generation probabilities. Even with the large sequencing depth, rarefaction of the sorted-subset datasets indicated that sequencing was incomplete. Estimated clonotype richness was generally larger for naive than for memory subsets. Sampling was restricted to blood, and TCR repertoires in tissue are likely to differ from TCR repertoires in blood. Because the study included a small number of donors, the genetic and exposure-history diversity represented was limited. Pairwise subsampling indicated that sequencing depth was expected to affect the degree of clonotype sharing among donors.

Using the deep immunoSEQ assay, multiplex PCR amplified TCR CDR3 regions from genomic DNA. Genomic DNA extracted from each cell subset was distributed evenly over all wells of several immunoSEQ 96-well plates, and each plate served as one replicate. Each replicate PCR for sorted subsets received around 210 ng genomic DNA, equal to tens of thousands of T cell genomes. The purified libraries were quantified using a Qubit 3.0 fluorometer, sized with a Bioanalyzer 2100, and then quantified again using the KAPA Library Quantification kit. A separate single-read 150-cycle Illumina NextSeq 550 flow cell was used to sequence each immunoSEQ 96-well plate. The source study handled its data this way. Because the immunoSEQ output held only junctional sequences and lacked quality scores, the filtering could not match the filtering applied to full-length reads. To assign V/J genes and CDR3, sequences were annotated using PyIR, a Python wrapper for IgBLAST v1.9, with IMGT germline references. Reads were removed for weak V/J assignments (E-value above 1e-6), missing CDR3, stop codons, out-of-frame junctions, or ambiguous translated residues. V3J clonotypes were defined as sequences sharing an identical inferred V gene, J gene, and CDR3 amino acid sequence. Percentage overlap between repertoires was computed as shared unique clonotypes divided by the size of the smaller repertoire. Repertoire richness was assessed with RTK rarefaction, the Chao1 estimator, and Recon v2.1 estimates of unobserved clonotypes. For all TCRbeta clonotypes obtained by the gDNA method from a few donors, generation probabilities were computed with OLGA. The immuneACCESS repertoire file appears here via TCRdb, limited to in-frame rearrangements. These files lack a portion of the clones; in checked studies, under half of the deficit traces to unresolved V genes, and the cause of the others is not known. The V and J calls and clone size are taken from that table; D and trimming were inferred from the DNA. The sample table records hundreds of thousands of clones; just over 95% of these occur just once. The ten top clones hold less than 0.3% of the sample.

With regard to this clone: Its antigen remains undetermined. Within one base of it there is no much larger clone, and no base qualities were kept.

CD8 naive samples consisted of CD45RO-negative cells that were positively selected for CCR7, yielding a CD45RA+CCR7+ population without TemRA cells. The donors were healthy, HIV-negative adults who had no recently reported acute infections or vaccinations. Every donor was a Caucasian adult residing in Nashville, Tennessee, USA. After blood collection by leukapheresis, PBMCs were isolated using Ficoll-Histopaque density gradient centrifugation and then cryopreserved in the vapor phase of liquid nitrogen. Analytical flow cytometry was used to check the purity and quantity of each magnetically sorted T cell population. Each sorted fraction had its genomic DNA isolated and then quantified by UV absorbance on a Nanodrop 2000c.

The clonotype was recovered from a man in his thirties or forties in good health. The material sequenced was naive CD8+ T cells sorted from blood. In light of the paper, this sample's cell subset or site label describes: CD45RA+CCR7+. The V and J segments used are TRBV10-1 and TRBJ2-7; the D gene could be TRBD1 or TRBD2, each one agreeing over 5 bases. The base sequence is TGCGCCAGCAGCGACGGGGCGGCCTGGATGAACGAGCAGTACTTC. It translates to CASSDGAAWMNEQYF.